One sample yielded the 23 T cell receptor beta chains listed below, sequenced in a study of long-term antiretroviral therapy in people with HIV. Runs used v3.0 of the immunoSEQ assay and were done at survey level. Repertoires were generated with immunoSEQ multiplex PCR, while TCRdb's copy carries only in-frame clones and drops some. The data hold roughly 28,000 clones, with roughly 95% observed a single time. The sample here was unsorted PBMCs, taken 6 to 6.5 years after starting antiretroviral therapy. The receptors originated from a man younger than 40 with HIV.

This chain uses TRBV15 with TRBJ2-3; the D gene is possibly TRBD2 (6 bases). Trimming removed 5 bases from V and 0 bases from J, with 15 bases in between. The CDR3 totals 16 residues. The germline gives CDR1 LNHNV, CDR2 YYDKDF (reference sequence). CDR3 sequence: CATSSTGTRSTDTQYF. The DNA of the CDR3 is TGTGCCACCAGCTCTACCGGGACTCGGAGCACAGATACGCAGTATTTT.

This chain links TRBV5-1 with TRBJ1-4; the D is unclear. The CDR3 runs 13 residues. Trimming shortened V by 2 bases and J by 5 bases, and 7 bases separated the two germline ends. CDR1 is SGHRS and CDR2 is YFSETQ in the germline V gene. As DNA, the CDR3 is TGCGCCAGCAGCTTCGGGCCGAATGAAAAACTGTTTTTT. It translates to CASSFGPNEKLFF.

The rearrangement links TRBV5-6 to TRBJ1-2, with D possibly being TRBD1 (5 bases). CDR1 SGHDT and CDR2 YYEEEE come from the germline V gene. The CDR3 extends over 14 amino acids. Trimming removed 4 bases at V and 3 bases at J, with 13 bases between. For the CDR3, the DNA is TGTGCCAGCAGCCTGAGACAGAGTTACTATGGCTACACCTTC. It yields the protein CASSLRQSYYGYTF.

The chain joins TRBV13 to TRBJ2-1, with D perhaps TRBD2 (6 bases). V lost 5 bases and J 1 base, leaving 12 bases between the germline ends. This CDR3 has 15 residues. Germline CDR1 is PRHDT and CDR2 is FYEKMQ (reference sequence). The CDR3 is CASSKGRGSYNEQFF. The CDR3, as DNA: TGTGCCAGCAGCAAAGGCCGGGGGTCCTACAATGAGCAGTTCTTC.

This clone was counted a single time. The chain recombines TRBV6-1 with TRBJ2-7, with TRBD1 matching 10 bases. CDR3 length: 15 amino acids. Germline-derived CDR1 and CDR2 are MNHNS and SASEGT. V lost 6 bases, J lost 3 bases, and 8 bases stayed unmatched. The CDR3 DNA reads as TGTGCCAGCAGCACATTGACAGGGGGCATCTACGAGCAGTACTTC. Encoded protein: CASSTLTGGIYEQYF.

The CDR3 DNA reads TGTGCCAGCAGCCACGAATCACCCCTCCACTTT. It is translated as CASSHESPLHF. V usage is TRBV11-2 and J usage is TRBJ1-6; D is unresolved. This CDR3 has 11 amino acids. Germline CDR1 SGHAT, CDR2 FQNNGV. V gave up 5 bases and J gave up 10 bases, with 6 bases separating them.

V gene TRBV5-4 combines with J gene TRBJ1-2; D possibly corresponds to TRBD1 (6 bases). The V gene lost 0 bases and the J gene lost 3 bases, with 9 bases spanning the gap. CDR3 size: 14 residues. Germline V CDR1 and CDR2: SGHNT, YYREEE (reference sequence). In nucleotides, the CDR3 is TGTGCCAGCAGCTTGGGGGGGCAGGACTATGGCTACACCTTC. This gives the protein CASSLGGQDYGYTF.

V is TRBV6-4 and J is TRBJ1-6; 7 bases fit TRBD1. V lost 8 bases, J lost 5 bases, and 9 bases stayed unmatched. Germline V lookup: CDR1 MRHNA, CDR2 SNTAGT. CDR3 length: 15 amino acids. CDR3 protein: CASAGQEEDNSPLHF. CDR3 nucleotide sequence: TGTGCCAGCGCCGGACAGGAGGAAGATAATTCACCCCTCCACTTT.

CDR3 loop: CASSWTGQGNTIYF. The CDR3 bases are TGTGCCAGCAGCTGGACAGGGCAAGGAAACACCATATATTTT. The chain employs TRBV5-8 and TRBJ1-3, with TRBD1 matching 8 bases. The V segment lost 3 bases and the J segment 4 bases; nucleotides outside the gene matches: 3. Per the germline V gene, CDR1 is SGHTS and CDR2 is YDEGEE. This CDR3 is built from 14 residues.

The chain combines TRBV2 with TRBJ1-2; the D gene is possibly TRBD1 (6 bases). With 2 bases removed from V and 7 bases from J, the gap between germline ends came to 20 bases. Germline CDR1 reads SNHLY; CDR2 reads FYNNEI. This CDR3 is built from 16 residues. The DNA for the CDR3 is TGTGCCAGCAGTGAAAGCTTGGGGGCCCTTGAGGGTGGCTACACCTTC. As protein: CASSESLGALEGGYTF.

The count of this clone is one. This rearrangement joins TRBV19 to TRBJ1-5; D remains unclear. This CDR3 spans 14 amino acids. CDR1 is LNHDA and CDR2 is SQIVND in the germline V gene (reference sequence). Trimming took 4 bases from V and 4 from J, leaving 11 bases between them. The CDR3 DNA follows: TGTGCCAGTAGTAATACATGGGGAAATCAGCCCCAGCATTTT. Amino acid sequence: CASSNTWGNQPQHF.

V gene TRBV7-9 combines with J gene TRBJ1-6; 9 positions agree with TRBD1. V lost 5 bases to trimming and J lost 7 bases; unmatched junction nucleotides: 15. CDR1 SEHNR and CDR2 FQNEAQ come from the germline V gene (reference sequence). There are 18 residues in the CDR3. The CDR3 loop reads CASSPRSLGQGRNSPLHF. As DNA, the CDR3 is TGTGCCAGCAGCCCGAGGTCGTTGGGACAGGGAAGAAATTCACCCCTCCACTTT.

The chain recombines TRBV19 with TRBJ2-2, with D maybe TRBD2 (5 bases). This CDR3 comprises 13 residues. V was clipped by 6 bases and J by 8 bases, with 13 bases between them. Germline V gene data show CDR1 as LNHDA and CDR2 as SQIVND (reference sequence). The CDR3, as DNA: TGTGCCAGTAGCCCCGCGGGCAGGGGGGAGCTGTTTTTT. Protein: CASSPAGRGELFF.

The V call is TRBV7-9, the J call TRBJ2-5; 11 nucleotides agree with TRBD2. The length of the CDR3 is 16 residues. After removal of 0 bases from V and 4 bases from J, the junction contained 4 bases not matched to a gene. Germline V gene data show CDR1 as SEHNR and CDR2 as FQNEAQ (reference sequence). DNA for the CDR3: TGTGCCAGCAGCTTAGCTAGCGGGGGGGCCCTAGAGACCCAGTACTTC. Translated, it gives CASSLASGGALETQYF.

This chain links TRBV21-1 with TRBJ2-2; the table's D call, TRBD1, was not checked against the DNA. TRBV21-1 is a documented pseudogene. The CDR3 is 16 amino acids. This CDR3 reads CALIGGRQGCTGELFF. In DNA form, the CDR3 reads TGTGCCCTAATTGGGGGAAGACAGGGGTGTACCGGGGAGCTGTTTTTT.

V gene TRBV4-2 combines with J gene TRBJ2-7; no clear D. Germline V gene lookup returns CDR1 LGHNA and CDR2 YNFKEQ. V gave up 0 bases and J gave up 3 bases, with 6 bases separating them. The CDR3 has 13 amino acids. The CDR3 DNA reads as TGTGCCAGCAGCCAAGAAACCGTCTACGAGCAGTACTTC. Translating it yields CASSQETVYEQYF.

V is TRBV11-2 and J is TRBJ2-2; D is ambiguous. CDR3 length equals 17 residues. Trimming shortened V by 1 base and J by 6 bases, and 18 bases separated the two germline ends. Germline CDR1 is SGHAT and CDR2 is FQNNGV. CDR3: CASSLAHMGFSAGELFF. The CDR3 nucleotides are TGTGCCAGCAGCTTAGCACACATGGGGTTTTCAGCCGGGGAGCTGTTTTTT.

This chain connects TRBV28 to TRBJ1-2; 9 bases map to TRBD1. Germline CDR1 reads MDHEN; CDR2 reads SYDVKM. J was trimmed by 3 bases and V by 8 bases; bases with no gene match: 7. CDR3 length equals 14 residues. The CDR3 loop reads CASQQGAVHYGYTF. The CDR3 DNA follows: TGTGCCAGCCAACAGGGGGCCGTACACTATGGCTACACCTTC.

The chain combines TRBV19 with TRBJ2-6; the D is unclear. This CDR3 comprises 16 residues. Per the germline V gene, CDR1 is LNHDA and CDR2 is SQIVND (reference sequence). Trimming removed 5 bases at V and 2 bases at J, with 13 bases between. The CDR3 coding sequence is TGTGCCAGTAGTCCCCAGGTAGGGACTGGGGCCAACGTCCTGACTTTC. Translated: CASSPQVGTGANVLTF. The whole variable domain, filled in from reference TRBV19 and TRBJ2-6, reads DGGITQSPKYLFRKEGQNVTLSCEQNLNHDAMYWYRQDPGQGLRLIYYSQIVNDFQKGDIAEGYSVSREKKESFPLTVTSAQKNPTAFYLCASSPQVGTGANVLTFGAGSRLTVL.

The chain joins TRBV2 to TRBJ1-6, with 7 bases fitting TRBD1. The trim removed 1 base at V and 5 bases at J, leaving 5 bases unmatched. The CDR3 runs to 16 residues. Looked up from germline, CDR1 is SNHLY and CDR2 is FYNNEI. The chain's CDR3 is CASSEEVTGNNSPLHF. DNA of the CDR3: TGTGCCAGCAGTGAAGAAGTGACAGGGAATAATTCACCCCTCCACTTT.

CDR3 loop: CASRRLDNTGELFF. The CDR3 DNA follows: TGTGCCAGCAGGAGACTAGACAACACCGGGGAGCTGTTTTTT. The V and J genes are TRBV6-5 and TRBJ2-2; a possible D gene is TRBD2 (6 bases). CDR3 length equals 14 residues. The germline V gene has CDR1 MNHEY and CDR2 SVGAGI. V was trimmed by 6 bases and J by 2 bases, leaving 10 bases between them.

The chain couples TRBV12-5 to TRBJ2-2, with 12 bases lining up with TRBD1. The V and J ends lost 7 bases and 8 bases, in that order; junction bases with no gene match: 8. The CDR3 contains 15 residues. Germline V gene data show CDR1 as LGHNT and CDR2 as FRNRAP. The CDR3 reads CASDPWGQGAGELFF. CDR3 coding DNA: TGTGCTAGTGACCCCTGGGGACAGGGGGCTGGGGAGCTGTTTTTT.

The rearrangement uses TRBV4-3 and TRBJ2-7; 9 positions match TRBD1. In germline, CDR1 is LGHNA, CDR2 YSLEER. The CDR3 is 16 residues long. Germline trimming cut 1 base from V and 12 bases from J; bases unmatched to any gene: 16. The DNA of the CDR3 is TGCGCCAGCAGCCAAGTATGGGGACAGGGAGAAAGGACTACGTACTTC. It translates to CASSQVWGQGERTTYF.